Shown below are 21 T cell receptor beta chains from a single sample sequenced in a study of T cell clonality in common variable immunodeficiency. TCRdb's copy holds only in-frame clones and misses some; the assay was immunoSEQ multiplex PCR. There are around 28,000 clones in the sample, none observed a single time. Antigen specificity for these receptors is unknown. Study-wide results and caveats: Reportedly, TCR beta sequences from common variable immunodeficiency showed fewer deletions and N-nucleotide insertions.

Sequencing was done on a sample of peripheral blood mononuclear cells. The source is a human donor with common variable immunodeficiency.

This clone was seen ten or more times. The read finishes 3 residues shy of the CDR3 end, and the germline J gene is used to complete it. The chain combines TRBV19 with TRBJ1-4; D is possibly TRBD1 (6 bases). Germline V CDR1 and CDR2: LNHDA, SQIVND (reference sequence). With 5 bases removed from V and 8 bases from J, the gap between germline ends came to 15 bases. The CDR3 is made up of 14 amino acids. CDR3 bases read: TGTGCCAGTAGTGCACAGGGTTTTGGCGAAAAA. This encodes CASSAQGFGEK. The full CDR3 reads CASSAQGFGEKLFF. The full variable domain, with the rest looked up from reference TRBV19 and TRBJ1-4, is DGGITQSPKYLFRKEGQNVTLSCEQNLNHDAMYWYRQDPGQGLRLIYYSQIVNDFQKGDIAEGYSVSREKKESFPLTVTSAQKNPTAFYLCASSAQGFGEKLFFGSGTQLSVL.

This clone was counted only a few times. The read terminates 3 residues before the CDR3 end, so the remaining end is supplied by the germline J gene. The chain is built from TRBV7-6 and TRBJ2-1; tentative D call: TRBD1 (6 bases). The CDR3 is 13 amino acids. Germline CDR1 is SGHVS and CDR2 is FNYEAQ. Trimming shortened V by 3 bases and J by 7 bases, and 10 bases separated the two germline ends. CDR3 sequence reads: CASSLGADNEQFF. The CDR3 DNA, read in part, is TGTGCCAGCAGCTTGGGGGCCGATAATGAG.

On this clone itself: The read ends 3 residues early relative to the CDR3; the germline J gene fills the gap. The chain links TRBV6-7 to TRBJ1-5; D gene uncertain. TRBV6-7 is known as an ORF, though its function is uncertain. V lost 6 bases, J lost 0 bases, and 18 bases lay in between. This CDR3 is 17 amino acids long. The part of the CDR3 DNA that was read is TGTGCCAGCAGCACGACACCCCCCCAGAGTAGCAATCAGCCC. The encoded protein is CASSTTPPQSSNQP. From start to end, the CDR3 is CASSTTPPQSSNQPQHF.

This clone has only a few counts. The CDR3 end falls 3 residues outside the read, so it is completed with the germline J gene. V is TRBV30 and J is TRBJ1-6; a possible D gene is TRBD1 (6 bases). Germline V gene lookup returns CDR1 GTSNPN and CDR2 SVGIG (reference sequence). Trimming cost V 3 bases and J 9 bases, with 18 bases left between them. The CDR3 loop spans 15 amino acids. CDR3 DNA (partial): TGTGCCTGGAGGTTAGGGACACCAACCCCTTCACCC. Translating it yields CAWRLGTPTPSP. The full CDR3 protein reads CAWRLGTPTPSPLHF.

In the case of this clone: From the germline J gene comes the end of the CDR3, since the read stops 3 residues before it. The chain couples TRBV19 to TRBJ2-2; D is unresolved. This CDR3 region has 14 residues. Germline values: CDR1 LNHDA, CDR2 SQIVND (reference sequence). Trimming removed 1 base from V and 6 bases from J, with 9 bases in between. The CDR3 sequence: CASSIGKSSGELFF. The CDR3 bases that were read are TGTGCCAGTAGTATAGGTAAATCCTCCGGGGAG.

This clone was picked up a small number of times. The read finishes 3 residues shy of the CDR3 end, and the germline J gene is used to complete it. The chain has TRBV18 and TRBJ2-1, with 8 bases fitting TRBD2. Germline-derived CDR1 and CDR2 are KGHSH and LQKENI. V was pared by 6 bases and J by 2 bases, with 9 bases of the junction left unmatched. The CDR3 is made up of 16 amino acids. The CDR3 DNA, read in part, is TGTGCCAGCTCTCTCCCAAGCGGGGGAGCCTACAATGAG. Translated: CASSLPSGGAYNE. The whole CDR3 protein is CASSLPSGGAYNEQFF. Filled out from reference TRBV18 and TRBJ2-1, the complete variable domain reads NAGVMQNPRHLVRRRGQEARLRCSPMKGHSHVYWYRQLPEEGLKFMVYLQKENIIDESGMPKERFSAEFPKEGPSILRIQQVVRGDSAAYFCASSLPSGGAYNEQFFGPGTRLTVL.

This clone occurred a few times. The sequence runs out 3 residues before the end of the CDR3; the remainder is reconstructed from the germline J gene. This chain links TRBV6-2 or TRBV6-3 with TRBJ2-7, with D possibly matching TRBD1 (6 bases). This CDR3 has 12 residues. Germline V lookup: CDR1 MNHEY, CDR2 SVGEGT. V was cut by 5 bases and J by 4 bases, with 9 bases left in between. Partial CDR3 DNA: TGTGCCAGCAGTCACGGACAGTACGAG. This encodes CASSHGQYE. The whole CDR3 sequence reads CASSHGQYEQYF.

Remarks on this clone: The read ends 3 residues shy of where the CDR3 ends; the end is completed using the germline J gene. The chain recombines TRBV7-9 with TRBJ2-5; 7 nucleotides agree with TRBD1. Per germline, CDR1 SEHNR and CDR2 FQNEAQ (reference sequence). The CDR3 extends over 14 amino acids. Losses at the gene ends were 3 bases for V and 4 bases for J; bases not matched to a gene: 5. The sequenced part of the CDR3 DNA is TGTGCCAGCAGCTTCGACAGGGAGTCAGAGACC. Its translation: CASSFDRESET. From start to end, the CDR3 is CASSFDRESETQYF.

This clone was detected only a few times. The CDR3 extends 3 residues past the end of the read, so its final part is completed from the germline J gene. This chain uses TRBV7-2 with TRBJ1-2; D remains unclear. Germline V CDR1 and CDR2: SGHTA, FQGNSA. This CDR3 has 14 amino acids. Trimming pared 7 bases from V and 4 bases from J, leaving 16 bases between. This CDR3 reads CASTKGLTGYGYTF. Partial CDR3 DNA: TGTGCCAGCACCAAGGGTTTAACTGGCTATGGC. The full variable domain, in which reference TRBV7-2 and TRBJ1-2 provide the parts outside the CDR3, is GAGVSQSPSNKVTEKGKDVELRCDPISGHTALYWYRQSLGQGLEFLIYFQGNSAPDKSGLPSDRFSAERTGGSVSTLTIQRTQQEDSAVYLCASTKGLTGYGYTFGSGTRLTVV.

Comments on this clone: Sequencing ends 3 residues short of the CDR3 end; the germline J gene provides the rest. This chain links TRBV5-6 with TRBJ2-1; possible D gene TRBD2, 6 bases. The CDR3 totals 14 residues. Trimming pared 4 bases from V and 3 bases from J, leaving 11 bases between. The germline V gene has CDR1 SGHDT and CDR2 YYEEEE. CDR3 region: CASSTRTNYNEQFF. The CDR3 DNA, read in part, is TGTGCCAGCAGCACGCGGACTAACTACAATGAG.

As to this clone: From the germline J gene comes the end of the CDR3, since the read stops 3 residues before it. The chain is built from TRBV19 and TRBJ1-5; possibly TRBD1 for D (6 bases). The length of the CDR3 is 14 residues. CDR1 is LNHDA and CDR2 is SQIVND in the germline V gene (reference sequence). Trimming left V 10 bases short and J 3 bases short, with 16 bases between. The CDR3 spells CATDSGGHNQPQHF. CDR3 DNA (partial): TGTGCCACCGATTCGGGGGGGCACAATCAGCCC.

Notes on this clone: The read stops 3 residues short of the end of the CDR3; the missing end is completed from the germline J gene. This chain uses TRBV6-2 or TRBV6-3 with TRBJ1-2, with 8 nucleotides matching TRBD1. CDR1 and CDR2 from the germline V gene are MNHEY and SVGEGT. CDR3 length: 15 amino acids. V shed 2 bases, J shed 4 bases, and the junction held 6 bases outside the gene matches. Partial CDR3 DNA: TGTGCCAGCAGTTACGACCAGGGGGCAACCTATGGC. Translated: CASSYDQGATYG. The entire CDR3 sequence reads CASSYDQGATYGYTF.

Only a few counts were recorded for this clone. The read ends 3 residues shy of where the CDR3 ends; the end is completed using the germline J gene. The chain carries TRBV7-9 and TRBJ2-1, with TRBD1 matching 10 bases. The CDR3 consists of 15 residues. The V gene end was trimmed by 3 bases and the J gene end by 2 bases; junction bases not matched to a gene: 1. The V gene's germline CDR1 is SEHNR and CDR2 FQNEAQ (reference sequence). The CDR3 loop reads CASSFGQGAYNEQFF. Incomplete CDR3 DNA: TGTGCCAGCAGCTTCGGACAGGGGGCCTACAATGAG.

In this sample, this clone turned up many times. The read is 3 residues too short to cover the CDR3 end, so that end is filled in from the germline J gene. This chain connects TRBV5-1 to TRBJ1-1; tentatively, D is TRBD1 (5 bases). V was clipped by 4 bases and J by 3 bases, with 19 bases between them. This CDR3 spans 16 amino acids. CDR1 is SGHRS and CDR2 is YFSETQ in the germline V gene. CDR3 DNA, as far as it was read: TGCGCCAGCAGCGGGATACCCAGGGAAAGGGACACTGAA. It translates to CASSGIPRERDTE. In full, the CDR3 reads CASSGIPRERDTEAFF.

With regard to this clone: The sequence runs out 3 residues before the end of the CDR3; the remainder is reconstructed from the germline J gene. The V gene is TRBV18, the J gene TRBJ2-5; D call uncertain. Germline loops: CDR1 KGHSH, CDR2 LQKENI. The CDR3 spans 13 residues. With 3 bases removed from V and 2 bases from J, the gap between germline ends came to 7 bases. CDR3 region: CASSPARQETQYF. CDR3 DNA (partial): TGTGCCAGCTCACCGGCAAGACAAGAGACC.

The sample holds many counts of this clone. The DNA ends 3 residues before the CDR3 does, and the rest of the CDR3 is filled in from the germline J gene. The chain recombines TRBV6-1 with TRBJ1-1; 8 bases line up with TRBD1. CDR1 and CDR2 (germline): MNHNS, SASEGT. This CDR3 contains 15 residues. The V and J ends lost 3 bases and 5 bases, in that order; junction bases with no gene match: 8. Partial CDR3 DNA: TGTGCCAGCAGTGAGCAGGCAGGGGGCCGGACTGAA. It is translated as CASSEQAGGRTE. The entire CDR3 reads CASSEQAGGRTEAFF.

With regard to this clone: The read terminates 3 residues ahead of where the CDR3 ends, so the germline J gene completes it. This chain connects TRBV19 to TRBJ2-5; TRBD2 agrees at 7 bases. The CDR3 runs 14 residues. Trimming took 10 bases from V and 2 from J; bases not matched to a gene: 10. The V gene's germline CDR1 is LNHDA and CDR2 SQIVND (reference sequence). CDR3: CATRKGGEQETQYF. Incomplete CDR3 DNA: TGTGCCACCCGAAAGGGAGGGGAGCAAGAGACC.

Worth noting for this clone: The germline gene is not matched at one end of the junction; a read error may be the cause. The read stops 3 residues short of the end of the CDR3; the missing end is completed from the germline J gene. The rearrangement joins TRBV19 to TRBJ2-2; 9 bases align to TRBD1. Germline V gene data show CDR1 as LNHDA and CDR2 as SQIVND (reference sequence). The CDR3 spans 18 residues. The DNA read from the CDR3 is TGTGCCAGTAGTGGGGTTCTTTGGACAGGGGCGAATACCGGGGAG. This gives the protein CASSGVLWTGANTGE. The entire CDR3 is CASSGVLWTGANTGELFF.

This clone showed up just a few times. The observed sequence ends 3 residues before the CDR3 terminus, with the missing tail filled in from the germline J gene. V usage is TRBV2 and J usage is TRBJ1-1, with D possibly being TRBD1 (5 bases). This CDR3 has 14 residues. Per the germline V gene, CDR1 is SNHLY and CDR2 is FYNNEI. The ends were cut back, 7 bases at V and 4 bases at J, with 16 bases in the middle. The CDR3 protein is CASKSNPGGTEAFF. The sequenced part of the CDR3 DNA is TGTGCCAGCAAGTCGAATCCGGGGGGCACTGAA.

With regard to this clone: The read terminates 3 residues before the CDR3 end, so the remaining end is supplied by the germline J gene. The V gene is TRBV6-2 or TRBV6-3, the J gene TRBJ1-2; a possible D gene is TRBD1 (6 bases). The CDR3 length is 14 residues. Germline-derived CDR1 and CDR2 are MNHEY and SVGEGT. The ends were cut back, 5 bases at V and 4 bases at J, with 14 bases in the middle. The chain's CDR3 is CASSDPWDTYGYTF. The CDR3 DNA, read in part, is TGTGCCAGCAGTGATCCGTGGGACACCTATGGC.

This clone was observed many times. Read sequence stops 3 residues before the CDR3 end, and the germline J gene provides the missing end. The rearrangement links TRBV28 to TRBJ1-2; no clear D. The V gene's germline CDR1 is MDHEN and CDR2 SYDVKM. Trimming removed 4 bases at V and 5 bases at J, with 11 bases between. CDR3 length: 13 amino acids. CDR3 protein: CASSSHSLYGYTF. CDR3 DNA, as far as it was read: TGTGCCAGCAGTTCCCACAGTTTATATGGC.